This entry features one T cell receptor (beta chain) sequence. These data originate in a study of CD8+ T cells in alopecia areata. Treatment indicated: oral pan-JAK inhibitor, 5-10 mg twice daily. RNA was isolated and reverse transcribed to cDNA, the sequencing template. Profiled with immunoSEQ multiplex PCR; TCRdb holds only in-frame clones, not every one. The sample yields some 220,000 clones, about three fifths seen once. The receptor comes from a human donor with alopecia areata. The input for sequencing was CD4+ T cells sorted from blood, taken at week 4, from a patient treated with tofacitinib.

In nucleotides, the CDR3 is TGCGCCAGCAGCCAAGAGGGGACTGGACAGTATGGCTACACCTTC. It translates to CASSQEGTGQYGYTF. V gene TRBV4-3 combines with J gene TRBJ1-2, with D possibly being TRBD1 (6 bases). CDR1 is LGHNA, CDR2 YSLEER, per germline. Trimming left V 0 bases short and J 5 bases short, with 13 bases between. This CDR3 is 15 amino acids long.